The TCR beta chain under discussion was sequenced for a study of blood T cell repertoires in COVID-19. TCRdb's copy holds only in-frame clones and misses some; the assay was immunoSEQ multiplex PCR. The profile shows approximately 240,000 clones, about 89% of them singletons. CDR1 and CDR2 (germline): SGHNT, YYREEE (reference sequence). CDR3 length: 15 residues. V gave up 5 bases and J gave up 5 bases, with 19 bases separating them. This clonotype originated in a woman between 18 and 29 years old who had recovered from COVID-19. The specimen sequenced was PBMCs or T cells enriched from blood (not recorded which). V is TRBV5-4 and J is TRBJ2-5; TRBD2 is a possible D gene (7 bases). DNA of the CDR3: TGTGCCAGCAGAATAAATTCACAGGGAGGGGAGACCCAGTACTTC. Translation: CASRINSQGGETQYF.